What follows describes a single T cell receptor (beta chain). Assay used: immunoSEQ multiplex PCR; TCRdb lists only in-frame clones, some missing. This sample has some 240,000 clones, with about 81% found just once. The sample is drawn from a study of blood T cell repertoires in COVID-19. The overall study: Sites across the United States, Italy and Spain contributed samples from acute and convalescent COVID-19. From T cells, B-cell-depleted T cells, or PBMCs came the material, which was cDNA or gDNA.

The study recruited people aged about 18 to 90 years across approximately 24 US areas. The study assigned cohorts using participant-reported clinical history. The V end was cut by 1 base, the J end by 1 base, with 7 bases between. The germline gives CDR1 MDHEN, CDR2 SYDVKM. This CDR3 comprises 14 residues. V is TRBV28 and J is TRBJ1-1; D uncertain. This sequence originates from a man aged 25 to 40 with acute COVID-19. Sequenced: PBMCs or T cells enriched from blood (not recorded which). The CDR3 nucleotides are TGTGCCAGCAGTTTATTGAGTCAGAACACTGAAGCTTTCTTT. As protein: CASSLLSQNTEAFF.